The rows below give T cell receptor beta chains drawn from one sample of a study of blood T cells in healthy people across ages. One entry per CDR3 protein, called by TCRdb with MiXCR from the 5' RACE reads. The sample shows approximately 810,000 distinct CDR3 sequences, about 34% of them seen only once. The sequenced sample was blood. The source is a young man in good health. CDR3s include the opening cysteine and the closing phenylalanine or tryptophan. The D gene is left open where the match is weak. Clone size is not always given. Where it is, it says once, few, many or a class for expanded clones.

clone_size,v_call,j_call,d_call,cdr3_nt,cdr3_aa
few,TRBV12-3/TRBV12-4,TRBJ1-5,TRBD1,TGTGCCAGCAGTGTGACAGGGTTGGCCAATCAGCCCCAGCATTTT,CASSVTGLANQPQHF
-,TRBV5-1,TRBJ1-2,TRBD1,TGCGCCAGCACCCCTCGGACAGGGCAAAACTATGGCTACACCTTC,CASTPRTGQNYGYTF
-,TRBV4-3,TRBJ2-7,-,TGCGCCGGCAGCCAAGGGGTGGAAAGCTCCTACAATGAGCAGTACTTC,CAGSQGVESSYNEQYF
many,TRBV6-6,TRBJ1-4,-,TGTGCCAGCAGCCTAAGACGGTCCGATGAAAAACTGTTTTTT,CASSLRRSDEKLFF
-,TRBV4-3,TRBJ1-1,-,TGCGCCAGCAGCCAAGATACCAGAGGAACTGAAGCTTTCTTT,CASSQDTRGTEAFF
many,TRBV12-3/TRBV12-4,TRBJ1-4,-,TGTGCCAGCAGTACCCACAGGGACGGAGATGAAAAACTGTTTTTT,CASSTHRDGDEKLFF
many,TRBV29-1,TRBJ2-3,TRBD2,TGCAGCGTTGAAGATCCGGGACTAGCGGGAGAGGATACGCAGTATTTT,CSVEDPGLAGEDTQYF
-,TRBV7-9,TRBJ2-3,TRBD2,TGTGCCAGCAGCTTAGCCTCTGACTCTAGCGGGGTGCAGGATACGCAGTATTTT,CASSLASDSSGVQDTQYF
few,TRBV9,TRBJ2-1,-,TGTGCCAGCAGCGCGCGGGACATCATGAATGAGCAGTTCTTC,CASSARDIMNEQFF
once,TRBV6-1,TRBJ1-1,-,TGTGCCAGCAGTGAACTCACAGGACCGTACACTGAAGCTTTCTTT,CASSELTGPYTEAFF
few,TRBV7-9,TRBJ2-1,TRBD1,TGTGCCAGCAGCTTAACTGTGTTGAGCGGACAGGGGGTCAATGAGCAGTTCTTC,CASSLTVLSGQGVNEQFF
many,TRBV4-2,TRBJ1-2,-,TGTGCCAGCAGCCAAGATATCCACGGAGACTATGGCTACACCTTC,CASSQDIHGDYGYTF
-,TRBV10-3,TRBJ2-3,-,TGTGCCATGGCTCCAGGGGTCAGCACAGATACGCAGTATTTT,CAMAPGVSTDTQYF
few,TRBV4-3,TRBJ1-1,TRBD1,TGCGCCAGCAGCCAAGATGTGGGACAGGGGGCGTCCACTGAAGCTTTCTTT,CASSQDVGQGASTEAFF
few,TRBV20-1,TRBJ2-3,-,TGCAGTGCTAGAGATCCCAGGGACATGAGAGATACGCAGTATTTT,CSARDPRDMRDTQYF
-,TRBV14,TRBJ2-1,-,TGTGCCAGCAGTGCGATTAGCTCCTACAATGAGCAGTTCTTC,CASSAISSYNEQFF
few,TRBV12-3/TRBV12-4,TRBJ2-2,-,TGTGCCAGCAGTCGTTCCCCGAGACAGAACACCGGGGAGCTGTTTTTT,CASSRSPRQNTGELFF
many,TRBV5-1,TRBJ2-7,-,TGCGCCAGCAGTTTCCAGGGAGAGCAGTACTTC,CASSFQGEQYF
-,TRBV12-3/TRBV12-4,TRBJ2-7,-,TGTGCCAGCATGTCGGGCAGGGCGAATGAGCAGTACTTC,CASMSGRANEQYF
-,TRBV29-1,TRBJ2-7,-,TGCAGCGTTGAAGATCTAGACAGGAGTGGGTACGAGCAGTACTTC,CSVEDLDRSGYEQYF
-,TRBV15,TRBJ2-3,-,TGTGCCACCAGCAGATCCCCCGAACAGGTAGGGGGGCCAGATACGCAGTATTTT,CATSRSPEQVGGPDTQYF
many,TRBV27,TRBJ2-7,-,TGTGCCAGCAGTCGTCCAGGTTCCTACGAGCAGTACTTC,CASSRPGSYEQYF
-,TRBV4-1,TRBJ1-6,-,TGCGCCAGCAGCCAAGTGCGGATTCCAAATTCACCCCTCCACTTT,CASSQVRIPNSPLHF
few,TRBV10-3,TRBJ2-5,-,TGTGCCATCAGTGAGTCTTCAGGAAACCAAGAGACCCAGTACTTC,CAISESSGNQETQYF
-,TRBV5-1,TRBJ2-3,-,TGCGCCAGCAGCTTGTCCGGGGCTTCAGATACGCAGTATTTT,CASSLSGASDTQYF
many,TRBV12-3/TRBV12-4,TRBJ2-3,-,TGTGCCAGCCAAACAGGGTACACGCAGTATTTT,CASQTGYTQYF
-,TRBV12-3/TRBV12-4,TRBJ1-2,-,TGTGCCAGCATCGGGTTGGGTGGGGGCTACACCTTC,CASIGLGGGYTF
-,TRBV15,TRBJ2-1,TRBD1,TGTGCCACCAGCAGTATATCAGACCAGACAGGGGGCTACAATGAGCAGTTCTTC,CATSSISDQTGGYNEQFF